The next 11 T cell receptor beta chains were all read from a single sample in a study of CD8 T cells in Susac syndrome. RNA amounts of 0.5 to 1 ug underwent reverse transcription with random hexamers. A single record per CDR3 protein comes from TCRdb applying MiXCR to the immunoSEQ multiplex PCR reads. The sample contains about 140,000 distinct CDR3 sequences, approximately 95% of which appear only once. Sequenced sample: CD4+ T cells from PBMCs. These receptors all stem from a human donor with Susac syndrome.

The chain employs TRBV29-1 and TRBJ2-5; 10 nucleotides match TRBD1. V shed 1 base, J shed 1 base, and the junction held 3 bases outside the gene matches. Germline loops: CDR1 SQVTM, CDR2 ANQGSEA. The CDR3 loop spans 15 amino acids. The CDR3 DNA reads as TGCAGCGTTGAAGGACAGGGGGCAGGCCAAGAGACCCAGTACTTC. Encoded protein: CSVEGQGAGQETQYF.

The rearrangement links TRBV12-3 or TRBV12-4 to TRBJ2-2; 7 positions agree with TRBD2. This CDR3 is built from 16 residues. The V and J ends lost 5 bases and 2 bases, in that order; junction bases with no gene match: 8. CDR3: CASSPGWGGNTGELFF. The DNA for the CDR3 is TGTGCCAGCAGTCCCGGATGGGGGGGAAACACCGGGGAGCTGTTTTTT.

The V call is TRBV2, the J call TRBJ2-7, with D hard to call. CDR1 and CDR2 from the germline V gene are SNHLY and FYNNEI. V lost 5 bases and J 7 bases, leaving 15 bases between the germline ends. The CDR3 loop spans 13 amino acids. CDR3 protein: CASSRPKVWEQYF. CDR3 DNA: TGTGCCAGCAGTAGACCAAAGGTATGGGAGCAGTACTTC.

The chain employs TRBV7-9 and TRBJ2-1, with D unclear. The CDR3 covers 15 residues. Germline-derived CDR1 and CDR2 are SEHNR and FQNEAQ (reference sequence). Trimming left V 2 bases short and J 0 bases short, with 8 bases between. The CDR3 sequence: CASSLLVSSYNEQFF. The CDR3 DNA follows: TGTGCCAGCAGCTTATTGGTGAGCTCCTACAATGAGCAGTTCTTC.

This chain uses TRBV18 with TRBJ2-7; D may be TRBD2 (6 bases). CDR1 is KGHSH, CDR2 LQKENI, per germline. CDR3 length: 14 residues. V lost 5 bases, J lost 3 bases, and 14 bases lay in between. For the CDR3, the DNA is TGTGCCAGCTCAATCCGGGACTGGGGCTACGAGCAGTACTTC. The encoded protein is CASSIRDWGYEQYF.

The chain combines TRBV30 with TRBJ2-7; D perhaps matches TRBD2 (7 bases). V gave up 3 bases and J gave up 6 bases, with 18 bases separating them. The CDR3 is made up of 14 amino acids. Looked up from germline, CDR1 is GTSNPN and CDR2 is SVGIG (reference sequence). This CDR3 reads CAWRHPGRGAEQYF. DNA of the CDR3: TGTGCCTGGAGACATCCGGGACGGGGGGCCGAGCAGTACTTC.

The chain carries TRBV3-1 and TRBJ2-3; TRBD2 agrees at 8 bases. Germline CDR1 and CDR2: LGHDT and YNNKEL (reference sequence). The CDR3 loop spans 16 amino acids. J lost 8 bases, V lost 1 base, and 11 bases had no gene match. In DNA, the CDR3 is TGTGCCAGCAGCCAAGCGTCCGCGGGAGGAGTGGCTACGCAGTATTTT. Its translation: CASSQASAGGVATQYF.

This chain uses TRBV28 with TRBJ2-7; TRBD1 might be the D (6 bases). The CDR3 runs 13 residues. Trimming took off 4 bases at V and 7 bases at J, with 14 bases between the two ends. CDR1 and CDR2 from the germline V gene are MDHEN and SYDVKM. The CDR3 bases are TGTGCCAGCAGTTCCGGACAGTTGAGAGAGCAGTACTTC. It specifies CASSSGQLREQYF.

This rearrangement joins TRBV20-1 to TRBJ2-5, with 7 bases that match TRBD2. Per the germline V gene, CDR1 is DFQATT and CDR2 is SNEGSKA (reference sequence). CDR3 length: 15 residues. V dropped 3 bases and J dropped 2; count of bases not matched to a gene: 9. The CDR3 DNA sequence: TGCAGTGCTAGCCCACATGTGGGGGGGCAAGAGACCCAGTACTTC. Translating gives CSASPHVGGQETQYF.

This clonotype was seen once. The V call is TRBV2, the J call TRBJ2-1; 9 positions match TRBD2. After removal of 7 bases from V and 5 bases from J, the junction contained 6 bases not matched to a gene. Germline lookup yields CDR1 SNHLY and CDR2 FYNNEI. The CDR3 extends over 14 amino acids. The DNA of the CDR3 is TGTGCCAGCATCTCGCTAGCGGGGCACAATGAGCAGTTCTTC. This sequence encodes CASISLAGHNEQFF.

V usage is TRBV6-2 or TRBV6-3 and J usage is TRBJ2-2; 7 positions agree with TRBD1. V dropped 5 bases and J dropped 5; count of bases not matched to a gene: 2. Germline values: CDR1 MNHEY, CDR2 SVGEGT. The CDR3 runs to 13 residues. CDR3 nucleotide sequence: TGTGCCAGCAGTGACAGGGAGACCGGGGAGCTGTTTTTT. Its translation: CASSDRETGELFF.